This is a list of T cell receptor beta chains from one sample in a study of CD4 T cells in relation to SARS-CoV-2 and coronaviruses. These receptors lack a known antigen. The table came from immunoSEQ multiplex PCR; TCRdb's copy has only in-frame clones and leaves some out. The data contain 25,000 to 30,000 clones, about two thirds of them singletons. Material for sequencing was CD4+ T cells from PBMCs, cultured in vitro. The receptors shown here come from a human donor in good health. Both conserved end residues are part of each CDR3. A D gene is named only where the DNA matches it firmly. Clone size appears in some rows only: once, few, many, or a class for an expanded clone.

CDR3aa: CASSEGSSNQPQHF
CDR3nt: TGTGCCAGCAGTGAGGGTTCTAGCAATCAGCCCCAGCATTTT
abundance: NA
d_gene: NA
j_gene: TRBJ1-5
v_gene: TRBV6-1

CDR3aa: CASSQWDSYGYTF
CDR3nt: TGTGCCAGCAGCCAATGGGACAGCTATGGCTACACCTTC
abundance: few
d_gene: TRBD1
j_gene: TRBJ1-2
v_gene: TRBV14

CDR3aa: CASSQGRPGGNQPQHF
CDR3nt: TGTGCCAGCAGCCAAGGTCGTCCAGGCGGCAATCAGCCCCAGCATTTT
abundance: NA
d_gene: NA
j_gene: TRBJ1-5
v_gene: TRBV5-5

CDR3aa: CASSQDLAGLGNEQFF
CDR3nt: TGTGCCAGCAGCCAAGATCTGGCGGGACTCGGGAATGAGCAGTTCTTC
abundance: few
d_gene: NA
j_gene: TRBJ2-1
v_gene: TRBV4-2

CDR3aa: CAINPGDRAHGYTF
CDR3nt: TGTGCCATCAACCCGGGGGACAGGGCCCACGGCTACACCTTC
abundance: NA
d_gene: TRBD1
j_gene: TRBJ1-2
v_gene: TRBV10-3

CDR3aa: CATPLTGDGGYTF
CDR3nt: TGTGCCACCCCTTTGACAGGGGATGGCGGCTACACCTTC
abundance: NA
d_gene: TRBD1
j_gene: TRBJ1-2
v_gene: TRBV7-9

CDR3aa: CASSQAVLTGELFF
CDR3nt: TGTGCCAGCAGCCAAGCCGTACTTACCGGGGAGCTGTTTTTT
abundance: NA
d_gene: NA
j_gene: TRBJ2-2
v_gene: TRBV3-1/TRBV3-2

CDR3aa: CTSSQVPGSAGTPFRVDNVLTF
CDR3nt: TGCACCAGCAGCCAAGTGCCCGGTTCCGCCGGGACACCTTTTAGGGTAGACAACGTCCTGACTTTC
abundance: NA
d_gene: NA
j_gene: TRBJ2-6
v_gene: TRBV1

CDR3aa: CASSTTLAGDSYEQYF
CDR3nt: TGTGCCAGTAGTACCACCCTAGCGGGGGATTCCTACGAGCAGTACTTC
abundance: NA
d_gene: TRBD2
j_gene: TRBJ2-7
v_gene: TRBV19

CDR3aa: CASSITGGSNYEQYF
CDR3nt: TGTGCCAGTAGTATCACAGGGGGCTCCAACTACGAGCAGTACTTC
abundance: NA
d_gene: TRBD1
j_gene: TRBJ2-7
v_gene: TRBV19

CDR3aa: CASSRRDIRNGNTIYF
CDR3nt: TGTGCCAGTAGTAGGCGGGACATTCGGAATGGAAACACCATATATTTT
abundance: few
d_gene: NA
j_gene: TRBJ1-3
v_gene: TRBV19

CDR3aa: CASSGYAGEQYF
CDR3nt: TGTGCCAGCAGCGGCTATGCGGGGGAGCAGTACTTC
abundance: few
d_gene: NA
j_gene: TRBJ2-7
v_gene: TRBV9

CDR3aa: CASSLDQGEGGYTF
CDR3nt: TGTGCCAGCAGCTTAGACCAGGGGGAAGGGGGCTACACCTTC
abundance: NA
d_gene: TRBD1
j_gene: TRBJ1-2
v_gene: TRBV11-2

CDR3aa: CASSAQGGNEQFF
CDR3nt: TGTGCTAGTAGCGCCCAGGGGGGCAATGAGCAGTTCTTC
abundance: NA
d_gene: NA
j_gene: TRBJ2-1
v_gene: TRBV12-5

CDR3aa: CASSSVAGLFTDTQYF
CDR3nt: TGTGCCAGCAGCTCTGTAGCGGGTCTTTTCACAGATACGCAGTATTTT
abundance: NA
d_gene: TRBD2
j_gene: TRBJ2-3
v_gene: TRBV7-2

CDR3aa: CASSRDRDEQYF
CDR3nt: TGTGCCAGCAGTCGGGACCGGGACGAGCAGTACTTC
abundance: NA
d_gene: NA
j_gene: TRBJ2-7
v_gene: TRBV2

CDR3aa: CASSNSGQGFSFGYTF
CDR3nt: TGTGCCAGTAGTAATTCTGGACAGGGATTTTCCTTTGGCTACACCTTC
abundance: NA
d_gene: TRBD1
j_gene: TRBJ1-2
v_gene: TRBV19

CDR3aa: CASSESRGSTGNTIYF
CDR3nt: TGCGCCAGCAGTGAGTCGCGGGGGAGCACTGGAAACACCATATATTTT
abundance: once
d_gene: NA
j_gene: TRBJ1-3
v_gene: TRBV10-2